This TCR beta chain emerged from a study of T cell responses to AZD1222 COVID-19 vaccine. The table came from immunoSEQ multiplex PCR; TCRdb's copy has only in-frame clones and leaves some out. The data show some 110,000 clones, approximately 91% seen once. Worth noting for this clone: Antigen unknown.

Study outcomes and limitations: Donors, mostly white British, included more females; clonal diversity was possibly underestimated. Baseline seropositives among AZD1222 recipients totaled only 5 to 7.

Trimming took off 5 bases at V and 2 bases at J, with 12 bases between the two ends. The length of the CDR3 is 14 residues. Germline values: CDR1 LNHNV, CDR2 YYDKDF (reference sequence). The sequencing here drew on peripheral blood, taken on day 0 of AZD1222 vaccination. The chain carries TRBV15 and TRBJ1-1; D uncertain. This receptor was taken from an adult in good health. DNA of the CDR3: TGTGCCACCAGCTTCCTCGGAGGTAACACTGAAGCTTTCTTT. Translating gives CATSFLGGNTEAFF. The complete variable domain, with remaining parts taken from reference TRBV15 and TRBJ1-1, reads DAMVIQNPRYQVTQFGKPVTLSCSQTLNHNVMYWYQQKSSQAPKLLFHYYDKDFNNEADTPDNFQSRRPNTSFCFLDIRSPGLGDTAMYLCATSFLGGNTEAFFGQGTRLTVV.